One and the same sample provided the 8 T cell receptor beta chains below, sequenced in a study of CD8+ T cells in alopecia areata (dated by TCRdb to the late 2010s). The library relied on the immunoSEQ multiplex PCR assay. RNA was extracted from all samples and reverse transcribed into cDNA as template for TCR sequencing. Here the immuneACCESS table is served through TCRdb, limited to in-frame sequences with V and J called. Missing clones are a known gap in these copies; in checked studies unresolved V genes cover under half, and the rest lacks a known reason. The sample includes about 170,000 clones, with roughly 60% observed a single time. The ten biggest clones cover approximately 16% of the sample. The meaning of the sample's treatment or condition label: oral pan-JAK inhibitor, 5-10 mg twice daily. This specimen was CD4+ T cells sorted from blood, taken at week 56, from a patient treated with tofacitinib. These receptor sequences come from a human donor with alopecia areata.

The rearrangement uses TRBV25-1 and TRBJ1-1; D unclear. Germline CDR1 MGHDK, CDR2 SYGVNS. V lost 4 bases, J lost 0 bases, and 9 bases lay in between. This CDR3 spans 14 amino acids. CDR3 nucleotide sequence: TGTGCCAGCAGTGTCCCGGGCCTGAACACTGAAGCTTTCTTT. Translating it yields CASSVPGLNTEAFF.

The rearrangement joins TRBV27 to TRBJ1-5; D gene unclear. V lost 5 bases and J lost 4, with 3 bases in between. Germline loops: CDR1 MNHEY, CDR2 SMNVEV (reference sequence). CDR3 length: 11 residues. The CDR3 protein is CASSENQPQHF. CDR3 DNA sequence: TGTGCCAGCAGTGAGAATCAGCCCCAGCATTTT.

The rearrangement uses TRBV30 and TRBJ1-4; no firm D call. CDR3 length equals 16 residues. Germline V CDR1 and CDR2: GTSNPN, SVGIG (reference sequence). V was cut by 0 bases and J by 8 bases, with 19 bases left in between. The CDR3 DNA reads as TGTGCCTGGAGTGTCGAGACCCCCAAGGTAGACGAAAAACTGTTTTTT. As protein: CAWSVETPKVDEKLFF.

This chain links TRBV5-1 with TRBJ2-5; 7 bases are a match to TRBD1. CDR3 size: 14 residues. V dropped 4 bases and J dropped 1; count of bases not matched to a gene: 4. The germline gives CDR1 SGHRS, CDR2 YFSETQ. This CDR3 reads CASSGGQLQETQYF. The CDR3, as DNA: TGCGCCAGCAGCGGGGGACAGCTCCAAGAGACCCAGTACTTC.

This chain joins TRBV6-1 and TRBJ2-7; possibly TRBD1 or TRBD2 for D (6 bases each). The germline V and J ends were trimmed by 3 bases and 2 bases, with 11 bases remaining between them. CDR1 and CDR2 (germline): MNHNS, SASEGT. This CDR3 has 14 residues. CDR3 sequence (DNA): TGTGCCAGCAGTGACAGGGGAGGCCCCTACGAGCAGTACTTC. It encodes CASSDRGGPYEQYF.

This chain uses TRBV29-1 with TRBJ1-1, with D uncertain. The ends were cut back, 3 bases at V and 1 base at J, with 12 bases in the middle. Germline V CDR1 and CDR2: SQVTM, ANQGSEA. The CDR3 covers 14 residues. The chain's CDR3 is CSVERRAGNTEAFF. DNA for the CDR3: TGCAGCGTTGAGCGACGGGCGGGGAACACTGAAGCTTTCTTT.

The rearrangement uses TRBV5-1 and TRBJ2-3; 8 bases are shared with TRBD2. This CDR3 is built from 15 residues. In germline, CDR1 is SGHRS, CDR2 YFSETQ. Germline trimming cut 7 bases from V and 0 bases from J; bases unmatched to any gene: 7. The CDR3 nucleotides read TGCGCCAGCGCCACTAGCGGTGCTAGCACAGATACGCAGTATTTT. Protein: CASATSGASTDTQYF. Filled out from reference TRBV5-1 and TRBJ2-3, the complete variable domain reads KAGVTQTPRYLIKTRGQQVTLSCSPISGHRSVSWYQQTPGQGLQFLFEYFSETQRNKGNFPGRFSGRQFSNSRSEMNVSTLELGDSALYLCASATSGASTDTQYFGPGTRLTVL.

The chain carries TRBV4-1 and TRBJ1-2; perhaps TRBD1 as D (6 bases). The ends were cut back, 2 bases at V and 4 bases at J, with 17 bases in the middle. The CDR3 is 16 amino acids. Germline CDR1 is MGHRA and CDR2 is YSYEKL. This CDR3 is CASSQPLQGSGYGYTF. The CDR3, as DNA: TGCGCCAGCAGCCAACCACTTCAGGGGTCGGGCTATGGCTACACCTTC.